This TCR beta chain was profiled in a study of PD-L1 blockade in urothelial cancer. Study in general: Patients with male sex and bladder-origin urothelial cancer accounted for about 85% of the roughly 30 enrolled. Blood analysis occurred 3 weeks (second dose) and 6 weeks after treatment start.

In germline, CDR1 is SGHRS, CDR2 YFSETQ. The CDR3 is 15 residues long. J was trimmed by 6 bases and V by 4 bases; bases with no gene match: 4. General study findings and limits: Those with durable benefit had larger increases in tumor-associated blood clones at 3 weeks.

Points on this clone: Its antigen is as yet unknown.

Clones were read by immunoSEQ multiplex PCR, and TCRdb kept only the in-frame ones, dropping some. The table includes fewer than 75,000 clones, roughly 90% detected once. Time point here: pretreatment peripheral blood. The chain links TRBV5-1 to TRBJ2-1; 13 nucleotides agree with TRBD2. This receptor was obtained from a man aged 65-85 years with urothelial cancer. This specimen was PBMCs, taken around atezolizumab (anti-PD-L1) treatment. The CDR3 loop reads CASSLGTSGVNEQFF. The CDR3 DNA reads TGCGCCAGCAGCCTCGGGACTAGCGGGGTCAATGAGCAGTTCTTC.